This T cell receptor beta chain was retrieved from a study of T cells of healthy individuals. TCRdb itself ran the 5' RACE reads through MiXCR, one entry per CDR3 protein. The sample gives 38,000 or so distinct CDR3 sequences, 3.5% to 5.5% of which show up once; about 10% is in the top ten. Germline CDR1 is SQVTM and CDR2 is ANQGSEA. This CDR3 is built from 12 residues. Trimming cost V 3 bases and J 3 bases, with 8 bases left between them. This clonotype has a handful of counts. The rearrangement links TRBV29-1 to TRBJ1-2, with D hard to call. This sequence was found in a human donor in good health. Here the CDR3 DNA reads TGCAGCGTTGAGGTGGGTGACTATGGCTACACCTTC. Amino acid sequence: CSVEVGDYGYTF.